Listed here are 18 T cell receptor beta chains from one sample, sequenced in a study of shared clonotypes between healthy human individuals. The assay was immunoSEQ multiplex PCR, and TCRdb's table has in-frame clones only and misses some. The sample lists millions of clones, approximately 92% seen once, with more than 0.12% in the top ten. Specimen: naive CD4+ T cells sorted from blood. The subset here: CD45RA+ positively selected. The receptors shown here come from a man aged 18-30 years in good health.

The chain combines TRBV4-3 with TRBJ2-5; TRBD1 is a possible D gene (5 bases). The closer fit of TRBJ2-7 to the DNA end suggests the J call may be wrong. This CDR3 has 14 residues. Per germline, CDR1 LGHNA and CDR2 YSLEER. CDR3 region: CASSPEGQGYEQYF. The DNA of the CDR3 is TGCGCCAGCAGCCCCGAAGGGCAGGGATACGAGCAGTACTTC.

The chain couples TRBV5-1 to TRBJ1-1; possibly TRBD1 for D (6 bases). Trimming left V 1 base short and J 7 bases short, with 14 bases between. Germline values: CDR1 SGHRS, CDR2 YFSETQ. The CDR3 has 14 amino acids. In nucleotides, the CDR3 is TGCGCCAGCAGCTTGTCGAGGGGGTGGGATGAAGCTTTCTTT. Translation: CASSLSRGWDEAFF.

Details on this clone: This sample includes further DNA sequences coding for the same CDR3. This chain joins TRBV29-1 and TRBJ2-5; 8 bases map to TRBD2. CDR3 length: 12 amino acids. Germline V lookup: CDR1 SQVTM, CDR2 ANQGSEA. Germline trimming cut 3 bases from V and 4 bases from J; bases unmatched to any gene: 1. The CDR3 reads CSVEGLGETQYF. The DNA of the CDR3 is TGCAGCGTTGAGGGACTAGGAGAGACCCAGTACTTC.

The rearrangement uses TRBV2 and TRBJ1-5; D is uncertain. V was trimmed by 4 bases and J by 3 bases, leaving 13 bases between them. Germline CDR1 SNHLY, CDR2 FYNNEI. This CDR3 is 15 amino acids long. The CDR3 DNA follows: TGTGCCAGCAGTGTCCCCCCGAGAAACAATCAGCCCCAGCATTTT. This gives the protein CASSVPPRNNQPQHF.

The chain couples TRBV2 to TRBJ2-6, with D unclear. CDR1 and CDR2 (germline): SNHLY, FYNNEI. The V gene lost 2 bases and the J gene lost 0 bases, with 8 bases spanning the gap. CDR3 length: 16 amino acids. The CDR3 bases are TGTGCCAGCAGTGAACAGTCTATCTCTGGGGCCAACGTCCTGACTTTC. Amino acids: CASSEQSISGANVLTF.

This sequence joins TRBV5-1 and TRBJ1-4; no clear D. Between the trimmed V and J ends, which lost 4 bases and 3 bases, there was a span of 7 bases. This CDR3 is built from 13 residues. CDR1 SGHRS and CDR2 YFSETQ come from the germline V gene. CDR3 DNA sequence: TGCGCCAGCAGCCCTACACCTAATGAAAAACTGTTTTTT. It yields the protein CASSPTPNEKLFF.

This clone was detected once. The chain combines TRBV5-1 with TRBJ2-1, with no clear D. Germline assignment: CDR1 SGHRS and CDR2 YFSETQ. This CDR3 region has 12 residues. V lost 6 bases to trimming and J lost 7 bases, with 11 bases between them. The DNA of the CDR3 is TGCGCCAGCACCCGACCAGGAAATGAGCAGTTCTTC. It yields the protein CASTRPGNEQFF.

This chain connects TRBV28 to TRBJ1-5; D is uncertain. Germline V CDR1 and CDR2: MDHEN, SYDVKM. This CDR3 spans 14 amino acids. The V end lost 3 bases, the J end lost 5 bases, and 11 bases lay between the germline ends. CDR3 DNA: TGTGCCAGCAGTTTCGGGAGGGCGGATCAGCCCCAGCATTTT. Its translation is CASSFGRADQPQHF.

This rearrangement joins TRBV6-1 to TRBJ1-2; a weak D match, TRBD1 (5 bases). CDR1 MNHNS and CDR2 SASEGT come from the germline V gene. V gave up 10 bases and J gave up 7 bases, with 19 bases separating them. CDR3 length: 13 amino acids. DNA for the CDR3: TGTGCCACCCAACCGGGGCCGACGGGTGGCTACACCTTC. This translates into CATQPGPTGGYTF.

This clone was detected only once. This rearrangement joins TRBV2 to TRBJ1-2; D is unresolved. This CDR3 spans 15 amino acids. Trimming took 6 bases from V and 2 from J, leaving 16 bases between them. From germline, CDR1 is SNHLY and CDR2 FYNNEI. CDR3 amino acids: CASSPSPVQNYGYTF. The CDR3 DNA reads TGTGCCAGCAGCCCTTCCCCCGTCCAAAACTATGGCTACACCTTC.

This clone was detected a few times. The chain joins TRBV5-8 to TRBJ1-5; TRBD1 might be the D (5 bases). This CDR3 has 14 residues. The germline V and J ends were trimmed by 0 bases and 3 bases, with 7 bases remaining between them. CDR1 is SGHTS, CDR2 YDEGEE, per germline. In DNA, the CDR3 is TGTGCCAGCAGCTTGGGACAGCACAATCAGCCCCAGCATTTT. This sequence encodes CASSLGQHNQPQHF.

The gene calls are TRBV12-2 and TRBJ2-1; the table's TRBD2 call for D was not verified on the DNA. TRBV12-2 is annotated as a pseudogene. The CDR3 extends over 16 amino acids. In nucleotides, the CDR3 is TGTGCAAGTCGCGCCGGACTAGCGGGGGGACCGAGTGAGCAGTTCTTC. Translation gives CASRAGLAGGPSEQFF.

The chain links TRBV28 to TRBJ1-2; D not certain. Germline V gene lookup returns CDR1 MDHEN and CDR2 SYDVKM. Deletions cut 6 bases from V and 1 base from J, with 12 bases between. The CDR3 is 14 residues long. The CDR3 bases are TGTGCCAGCAGCCTATCGCGCAGTAACTATGGCTACACCTTC. It is translated as CASSLSRSNYGYTF.

The CDR3 protein is CASSLGLAASYEQYF. In DNA form, the CDR3 reads TGTGCCAGCAGCTTAGGGCTAGCTGCTTCCTACGAGCAGTACTTC. The chain recombines TRBV13 with TRBJ2-7; D possibly corresponds to TRBD2 (5 bases). CDR1 is PRHDT and CDR2 is FYEKMQ in the germline V gene (reference sequence). Between the trimmed V and J ends, which lost 0 bases and 1 base, there was a span of 10 bases. The CDR3 sequence is 15 residues long.

In DNA form, the CDR3 reads TGTGCCAGCAGCCGCTACGCAGGCCCAGGGAGATTGCACACTGAAGCTTTCTTT. It codes for CASSRYAGPGRLHTEAFF. V is TRBV5-4 and J is TRBJ1-1; TRBD1 is a possible D gene (5 bases). Germline CDR1 is SGHNT and CDR2 is YYREEE (reference sequence). CDR3 length: 18 residues. The ends were cut back, 4 bases at V and 3 bases at J, with 25 bases in the middle.

This clone has only one observation. The J gene is TRBJ1-1, the V gene TRBV19; D is undetermined. V lost 3 bases to trimming and J lost 3 bases, with 11 bases between them. Germline V lookup: CDR1 LNHDA, CDR2 SQIVND (reference sequence). The CDR3 runs to 14 residues. The CDR3 DNA is TGTGCCAGTAGTATGGAGGTAGCCTACACTGAAGCTTTCTTT. Amino acid sequence: CASSMEVAYTEAFF.

The chain links TRBV19 to TRBJ1-1; D may be TRBD1 (5 bases). This CDR3 is built from 13 residues. V was clipped by 6 bases and J by 1 base, with 9 bases between them. From germline, CDR1 is LNHDA and CDR2 SQIVND (reference sequence). The CDR3, as DNA: TGTGCCAGTAGGACGACAGCGAACACTGAAGCTTTCTTT. Protein sequence: CASRTTANTEAFF. Full variable domain (missing parts from reference TRBV19 and TRBJ1-1): DGGITQSPKYLFRKEGQNVTLSCEQNLNHDAMYWYRQDPGQGLRLIYYSQIVNDFQKGDIAEGYSVSREKKESFPLTVTSAQKNPTAFYLCASRTTANTEAFFGQGTRLTVV.

V gene TRBV7-2 combines with J gene TRBJ1-2; perhaps TRBD1 as D (5 bases). Germline CDR1 SGHTA, CDR2 FQGNSA. The CDR3 has 13 residues. The ends were cut back, 6 bases at V and 1 base at J, with 9 bases in the middle. The DNA of the CDR3 is TGTGCCAGCAGTCGGGGGAATAACTATGGCTACACCTTC. It encodes CASSRGNNYGYTF.